These 27 T cell receptor beta chains were sequenced from one sample in a study of blood T cell repertoires in COVID-19. TCRdb's copy holds only in-frame clones and misses some; the assay was immunoSEQ multiplex PCR. The sample lists 350,000 or so clones; approximately 89% were seen once. Sequenced material: peripheral blood. The source is a woman younger than 45 with COVID-19, enrolled during active disease.

This chain connects TRBV7-2 to TRBJ2-7; TRBD1 matches at 7 bases. The CDR3 loop spans 15 amino acids. J was trimmed by 0 bases and V by 1 base; bases with no gene match: 3. CDR1 is SGHTA, CDR2 FQGNSA, per germline. Here the CDR3 DNA reads TGTGCCAGCAGCTTAGAGGCAGGGGGCTCCTACGAGCAGTACTTC. This gives the protein CASSLEAGGSYEQYF.

The chain carries TRBV14 and TRBJ1-1; D possibly corresponds to TRBD1 (5 bases). V was pared by 0 bases and J by 3 bases, with 11 bases between. The germline CDR1 and CDR2 sequences are SGHDN and FVKESK. CDR3 length equals 15 residues. CDR3 loop: CASSQDGTGDTEAFF. The CDR3, as DNA: TGTGCCAGCAGCCAAGATGGGACGGGGGACACTGAAGCTTTCTTT.

The genes are TRBV19 and TRBJ2-7, with 7 bases aligning to TRBD1. Germline-derived CDR1 and CDR2 are LNHDA and SQIVND (reference sequence). This CDR3 is built from 13 residues. After removal of 8 bases from V and 2 bases from J, the junction contained 6 bases not matched to a gene. The CDR3 bases are TGTGCCAGTTTGGACAGGCCTACCTACGAGCAGTACTTC. Amino acid sequence: CASLDRPTYEQYF.

This chain links TRBV5-6 with TRBJ2-1, with a tentative D call TRBD1 (6 bases). The CDR3 spans 15 residues. CDR1 and CDR2 (germline): SGHDT, YYEEEE. Trimming removed 0 bases at V and 4 bases at J, with 11 bases between. CDR3 sequence: CASSLAGRGYNEQFF. The CDR3 DNA reads as TGTGCCAGCAGCTTGGCGGGCAGGGGATACAATGAGCAGTTCTTC.

The V and J genes are TRBV2 and TRBJ2-5, with 7 positions matching TRBD2. The CDR3 runs 15 residues. The V gene end was trimmed by 3 bases and the J gene end by 5 bases; junction bases not matched to a gene: 9. Per the germline V gene, CDR1 is SNHLY and CDR2 is FYNNEI. The CDR3 reads CASSENLAVGETQYF. The DNA for the CDR3 is TGTGCCAGCAGTGAGAATCTAGCGGTCGGGGAGACCCAGTACTTC.

The chain links TRBV27 to TRBJ1-1, with 9 positions matching TRBD1. V lost 6 bases and J lost 5; bases outside the gene matches: 7. Germline V gene data show CDR1 as MNHEY and CDR2 as SMNVEV (reference sequence). This CDR3 comprises 14 residues. CDR3 DNA sequence: TGTGCCAGCAGGTTACAGGGGGCACGGACTGAAGCTTTCTTT. Encoded protein: CASRLQGARTEAFF.

The J gene is TRBJ2-7, the V gene TRBV28; D possibly corresponds to TRBD2 (6 bases). The CDR3 has 14 amino acids. Germline CDR1 and CDR2: MDHEN and SYDVKM. V was shortened by 1 base and J by 6 bases, with 13 bases between the two germline ends. The CDR3 reads CASSLLARGGEQYF. The DNA for the CDR3 is TGTGCCAGCAGTTTATTGGCCCGGGGAGGCGAGCAGTACTTC.

The V gene is TRBV9, the J gene TRBJ2-5; 15 nucleotides match TRBD2. Trimming at V came to 3 bases and at J to 5 bases, leaving 5 bases not matched to a gene. CDR3 length: 16 residues. CDR1 is SGDLS and CDR2 is YYNGEE in the germline V gene. This chain's CDR3 is CASSAGLAGGHETQYF. CDR3 coding DNA: TGTGCCAGCAGCGCCGGACTAGCGGGAGGGCACGAGACCCAGTACTTC.

This clone has only one observation. V and J are TRBV7-3 and TRBJ2-2; no reliable D call. The V end was cut by 5 bases, the J end by 3 bases, with 7 bases between. CDR1 and CDR2 from the germline V gene are SGHTA and FQGTGA. The CDR3 spans 13 residues. CDR3 DNA: TGTGCCAGCAGCCCTCTTGACACCGGGGAGCTGTTTTTT. This encodes CASSPLDTGELFF.

DNA for the CDR3: TGTGCCACCAGTGGCGACGGAGGTCAGCCCCAGCATTTT. It encodes CATSGDGGQPQHF. The rearrangement joins TRBV24-1 to TRBJ1-5; D unclear. V lost 5 bases, J lost 6 bases, and 10 bases lay in between. Germline loops: CDR1 KGHDR, CDR2 SFDVKD. This CDR3 region has 13 residues.

In DNA form, the CDR3 reads TGTGCCAGCAGTTACCTGGGCAGGGGGCCGGTCACTGAAGCTTTCTTT. Amino acid sequence: CASSYLGRGPVTEAFF. The chain links TRBV6-5 to TRBJ1-1, with 8 bases aligning to TRBD1. Trimming took 2 bases from V and 4 from J; bases not matched to a gene: 9. This CDR3 spans 16 amino acids. Germline lookup yields CDR1 MNHEY and CDR2 SVGAGI.

V and J are TRBV19 and TRBJ2-5, with 7 bases fitting TRBD1. CDR3 size: 15 residues. CDR1 LNHDA and CDR2 SQIVND come from the germline V gene (reference sequence). J lost 3 bases, V lost 2 bases, and 6 bases had no gene match. Written as DNA, the CDR3 is TGTGCCAGTAGTATAACCGGGACAGACGAAGAGACCCAGTACTTC. It yields the protein CASSITGTDEETQYF.

This clone was recorded only once. The chain links TRBV28 to TRBJ1-5, with 7 bases matching TRBD1. Germline-derived CDR1 and CDR2 are MDHEN and SYDVKM. V gave up 4 bases and J gave up 4 bases; unmatched junction bases: 1. The CDR3 has 13 residues. The CDR3 spells CASSSGQNQPQHF. The CDR3 DNA is TGTGCCAGCAGTTCGGGACAGAATCAGCCCCAGCATTTT.

Comments on this clone: At the DNA level, this CDR3 is encoded by other sequences in the same sample as well. The chain combines TRBV5-4 with TRBJ1-1; 7 nucleotides line up with TRBD1. The junction had 4 bases not matched to a gene; V was cut back by 0 bases and J by 5 bases. Germline CDR1 reads SGHNT; CDR2 reads YYREEE (reference sequence). CDR3 size: 14 residues. For the CDR3, the DNA is TGTGCCAGCAGCTTGGGACAGGGTCGAACTGAAGCTTTCTTT. It specifies CASSLGQGRTEAFF.

The rearrangement joins TRBV24-1 to TRBJ2-3; 8 bases fit TRBD1. CDR1 and CDR2 (germline): KGHDR, SFDVKD. This CDR3 has 17 residues. V shed 5 bases and J 2 bases; nucleotides not matched to a gene: 11. The CDR3 spells CATSAPQGGTATDTQYF. CDR3 bases: TGTGCCACCAGTGCCCCACAGGGGGGAACGGCCACAGATACGCAGTATTTT.

V is TRBV7-2 and J is TRBJ2-7; the D gene is possibly TRBD2 (5 bases). The CDR3 consists of 13 residues. Germline CDR1 SGHTA, CDR2 FQGNSA. Trimming took 5 bases from V and 1 from J, leaving 9 bases between them. The CDR3 protein is CASSREQSYEQYF. The DNA of the CDR3 is TGTGCCAGCAGCCGGGAACAGTCCTACGAGCAGTACTTC.

This clone was counted between two and nine times. This chain connects TRBV10-3 to TRBJ2-7; TRBD1 matches at 8 bases. CDR1 is ENHRY, CDR2 SYGVKD, per germline. With 9 bases clipped from V and 0 bases from J, the junction kept 7 bases outside the gene matches. The CDR3 contains 14 residues. CDR3 DNA sequence: TGTGCCATGACTAGGGACAGGAACTCCTACGAGCAGTACTTC. Amino acid sequence: CAMTRDRNSYEQYF.

The chain couples TRBV9 to TRBJ2-7; the D is unclear. Trimming shortened V by 0 bases and J by 0 bases, and 10 bases separated the two germline ends. Germline CDR1 is SGDLS and CDR2 is YYNGEE. CDR3 size: 15 residues. Written as DNA, the CDR3 is TGTGCCAGCAGCGTAGACTGGCGGCCCTCCTACGAGCAGTACTTC. Protein sequence: CASSVDWRPSYEQYF.

The chain has TRBV10-2 and TRBJ2-1; 10 bases line up with TRBD2. V was pared by 3 bases and J by 9 bases, with 8 bases of the junction left unmatched. The CDR3 has 15 residues. Germline CDR1 WSHSY, CDR2 SAAADI. CDR3 sequence reads: CASSELTSGKGEQFF. The CDR3 DNA reads as TGCGCCAGCAGTGAATTAACTAGCGGGAAAGGTGAGCAGTTCTTC.

The chain couples TRBV9 to TRBJ1-1; TRBD1 might be the D (5 bases). Trimming pared 0 bases from V and 1 base from J, leaving 10 bases between. Germline V gene lookup returns CDR1 SGDLS and CDR2 YYNGEE. The CDR3 loop spans 15 amino acids. The CDR3 loop reads CASSVAGAPNTEAFF. The CDR3 nucleotides are TGTGCCAGCAGCGTAGCTGGGGCGCCGAACACTGAAGCTTTCTTT.

J is TRBJ1-2 and V is TRBV11-2, with TRBD1 identical over 7 bases. The V and J ends lost 5 bases and 4 bases, in that order; junction bases with no gene match: 4. Germline V lookup: CDR1 SGHAT, CDR2 FQNNGV. This CDR3 comprises 13 residues. The CDR3 loop is CASSPRTGYGYTF. The CDR3 nucleotides are TGTGCCAGCAGCCCTCGGACAGGCTATGGCTACACCTTC. The complete variable domain, with remaining parts taken from reference TRBV11-2 and TRBJ1-2, reads EAGVAQSPRYKIIEKRQSVAFWCNPISGHATLYWYQQILGQGPKLLIQFQNNGVVDDSQLPKDRFSAERLKGVDSTLKIQPAKLEDSAVYLCASSPRTGYGYTFGSGTRLTVV.

The rearrangement joins TRBV28 to TRBJ2-6; perhaps TRBD1 as D (6 bases). Looked up from germline, CDR1 is MDHEN and CDR2 is SYDVKM. Trimming stripped 5 bases from V and 4 bases from J, with 15 bases between. CDR3 length: 16 residues. CDR3 region: CASSPLQGRGANVLTF. Written as DNA, the CDR3 is TGTGCCAGCAGTCCGCTACAGGGACGCGGGGCCAACGTCCTGACTTTC.

This sequence joins TRBV9 and TRBJ1-1, with D perhaps TRBD1 (5 bases). Trimming pared 0 bases from V and 0 bases from J, leaving 12 bases between. Germline CDR1 reads SGDLS; CDR2 reads YYNGEE. The CDR3 has 16 amino acids. The CDR3 protein is CASSVAAGGVNTEAFF. CDR3 in DNA: TGTGCCAGCAGCGTAGCCGCGGGAGGGGTGAACACTGAAGCTTTCTTT.

The V call is TRBV2, the J call TRBJ1-4; D is ambiguous. V lost 6 bases, J lost 6 bases, and 11 bases lay in between. The CDR3 sequence is 13 residues long. CDR1 is SNHLY and CDR2 is FYNNEI in the germline V gene. The CDR3 DNA sequence: TGTGCCAGCAGACAGCGGAGCTATGAAAAACTGTTTTTT. It encodes CASRQRSYEKLFF. Full variable domain (outside the CDR3, taken from reference TRBV2 and TRBJ1-4): EPEVTQTPSHQVTQMGQEVILRCVPISNHLYFYWYRQILGQKVEFLVSFYNNEISEKSEIFDDQFSVERPDGSNFTLKIRSTKLEDSAMYFCASRQRSYEKLFFGSGTQLSVL.

V gene TRBV12-3 or TRBV12-4 combines with J gene TRBJ2-2; tentative D call: TRBD2 (6 bases). V gave up 6 bases and J gave up 7 bases, with 12 bases separating them. The CDR3 runs 13 residues. The CDR3 DNA follows: TGTGCCAGCAGCATCACTAGCTACGGGGAGCTGTTTTTT. Translating it yields CASSITSYGELFF.

The CDR3 DNA reads TGTGCCAGCAGCCGTGGGGACAGCTCTGGAAACACCATATATTTT. Translated: CASSRGDSSGNTIYF. The rearrangement links TRBV28 to TRBJ1-3; TRBD1 aligns across 7 bases. This CDR3 is 15 amino acids long. Losses at the gene ends were 6 bases for V and 0 bases for J; bases not matched to a gene: 5. CDR1 and CDR2 (germline): MDHEN, SYDVKM. The variable domain in full, with the rest retrieved from reference TRBV28 and TRBJ1-3, is DVKVTQSSRYLVKRTGEKVFLECVQDMDHENMFWYRQDPGLGLRLIYFSYDVKMKEKGDIPEGYSVSREKKERFSLILESASTNQTSMYLCASSRGDSSGNTIYFGEGSWLTVV.

The chain employs TRBV30 and TRBJ2-3; 8 bases are shared with TRBD1. Germline values: CDR1 GTSNPN, CDR2 SVGIG (reference sequence). The CDR3 sequence is 17 residues long. V shed 2 bases and J 0 bases; nucleotides not matched to a gene: 10. The DNA for the CDR3 is TGTGCCTGGAGTAAACCACCGGACAGGGAGAGCACAGATACGCAGTATTTT. This gives the protein CAWSKPPDRESTDTQYF.